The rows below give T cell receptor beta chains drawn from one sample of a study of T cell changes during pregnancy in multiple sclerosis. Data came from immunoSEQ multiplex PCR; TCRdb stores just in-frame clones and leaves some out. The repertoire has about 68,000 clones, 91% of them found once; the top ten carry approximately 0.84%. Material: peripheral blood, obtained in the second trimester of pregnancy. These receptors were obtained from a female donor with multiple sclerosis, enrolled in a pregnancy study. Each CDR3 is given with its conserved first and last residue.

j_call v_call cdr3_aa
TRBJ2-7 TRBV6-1 CASSVGGAGYEQYF
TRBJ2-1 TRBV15 CATSRPTGAAMDEQFF
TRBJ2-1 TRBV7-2 CASSFRRVDGNEQFF
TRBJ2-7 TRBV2 CASSPGLAGRAYEQYF
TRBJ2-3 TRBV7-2 CASSSGLFSGTDTQYF
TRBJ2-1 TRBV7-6 CASSSLAGGYHEQFF
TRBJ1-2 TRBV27 CASSLSPGNYGYTF
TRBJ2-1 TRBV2 CASRAQGVGYNEQFF
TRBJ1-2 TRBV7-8 CASSEGTDYGYTF
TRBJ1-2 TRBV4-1 CASSVAGTANYGYTF
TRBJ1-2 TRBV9 CASSVGGGDRGHGYTF
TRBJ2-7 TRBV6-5 CASSYSWHEQYF
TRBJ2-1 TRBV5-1 CASSLAASGGSWYEQFF
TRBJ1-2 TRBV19 CATGLQNYGYTF
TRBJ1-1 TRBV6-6 CASSLQGNTEAFF
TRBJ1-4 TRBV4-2 CASSQDYGTGGQNEKLFF
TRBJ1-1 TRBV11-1 CASSLASKKQNTEAFF
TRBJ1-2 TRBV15 CATSRGTGGDYGYTF
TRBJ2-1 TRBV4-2 CASSQDPSTSGGVNEQFF
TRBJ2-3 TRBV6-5 CASSLLGLSSTDTQYF
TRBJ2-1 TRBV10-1 CASSETPGQGSSEQFF
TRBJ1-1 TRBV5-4 CASSQGEGAVNTEAFF
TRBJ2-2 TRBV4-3 CASSQDLRNTGELFF
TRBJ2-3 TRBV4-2 CASSPLADTDTQYF
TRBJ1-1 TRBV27 CASSPGTGGGTEAFF
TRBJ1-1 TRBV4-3 CASSRPGQGLLGAFF
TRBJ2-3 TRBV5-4 CASSLRQGTDTQYF
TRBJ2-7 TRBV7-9 CASSAPGTGREQYF
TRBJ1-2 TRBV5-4 CASTLTTGPSNYGYTF
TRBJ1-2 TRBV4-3 CASSQVTGLGYGYTF
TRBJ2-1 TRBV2 CASRLRTSGGSYNEQFF
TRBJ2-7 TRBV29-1 CSVALATPLGEQYF
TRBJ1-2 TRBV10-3 CAISQTGSDGYTF